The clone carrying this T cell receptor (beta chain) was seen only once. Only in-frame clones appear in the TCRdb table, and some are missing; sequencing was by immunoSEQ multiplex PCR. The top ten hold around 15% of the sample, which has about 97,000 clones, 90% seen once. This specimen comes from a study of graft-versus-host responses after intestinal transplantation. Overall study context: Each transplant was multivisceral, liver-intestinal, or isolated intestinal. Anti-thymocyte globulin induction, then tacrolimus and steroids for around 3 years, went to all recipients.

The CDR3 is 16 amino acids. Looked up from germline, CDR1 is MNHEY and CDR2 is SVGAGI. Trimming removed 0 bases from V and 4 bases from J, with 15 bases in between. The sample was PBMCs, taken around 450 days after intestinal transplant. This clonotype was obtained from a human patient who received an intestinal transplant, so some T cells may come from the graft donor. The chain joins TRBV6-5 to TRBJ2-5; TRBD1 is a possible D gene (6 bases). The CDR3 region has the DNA TGTGCCAGCAGTTACTCAGGCAGGGGATTGGGAGAGACCCAGTACTTC. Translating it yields CASSYSGRGLGETQYF.